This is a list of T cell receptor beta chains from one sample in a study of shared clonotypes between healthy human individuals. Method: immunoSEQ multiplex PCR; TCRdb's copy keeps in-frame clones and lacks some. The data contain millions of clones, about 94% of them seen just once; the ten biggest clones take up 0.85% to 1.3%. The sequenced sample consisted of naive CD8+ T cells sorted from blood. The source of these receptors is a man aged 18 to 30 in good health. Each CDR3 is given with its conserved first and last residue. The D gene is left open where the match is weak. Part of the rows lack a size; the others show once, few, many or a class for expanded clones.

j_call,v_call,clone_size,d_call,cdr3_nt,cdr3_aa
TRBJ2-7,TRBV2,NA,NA,TGTGCCAGCAGTGGTGGTGGCGGGTACTCCTACGAGCAGTACTTC,CASSGGGGYSYEQYF
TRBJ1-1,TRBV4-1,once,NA,TGCGCCAGCAGCCAAGATAGCGAGGGGGTCAACACTGAAGCTTTCTTT,CASSQDSEGVNTEAFF
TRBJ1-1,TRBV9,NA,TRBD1,TGTGCCAGCAGCGTAGTGTCAGGGGGTGTCACTGAAGCTTTCTTT,CASSVVSGGVTEAFF
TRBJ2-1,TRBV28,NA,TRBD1,TGTGCCAGCAGTTCCTCGACAGGGGCCAGCTCCTACAATGAGCAGTTCTTC,CASSSSTGASSYNEQFF
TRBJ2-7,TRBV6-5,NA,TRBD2,TGTGCCAGCAGTTACTCGACAAGCGGGAGCTACGAGCAGTACTTC,CASSYSTSGSYEQYF
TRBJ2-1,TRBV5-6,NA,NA,TGTGCCAGCAGCTCGAGGGGGTTGGACAATGAGCAGTTCTTC,CASSSRGLDNEQFF
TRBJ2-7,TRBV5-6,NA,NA,TGTGCCAGCAGCTTGCTCGCAGCTCCCTACGAGCAGTACTTC,CASSLLAAPYEQYF
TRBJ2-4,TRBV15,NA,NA,TGTGCCACCAGCACCTCCGGGTTTCTCACAGCCAAAAACATTCAGTACTTC,CATSTSGFLTAKNIQYF
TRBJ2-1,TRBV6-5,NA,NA,TGTGCCAGCACCCCGACGGGAAACAATGAGCAGTTCTTC,CASTPTGNNEQFF
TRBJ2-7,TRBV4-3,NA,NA,TGCGCCAGCAGCCAATTCGGGGTTCGAAACGAGCAGTACTTC,CASSQFGVRNEQYF
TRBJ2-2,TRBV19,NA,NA,TGTGCCAGTACTGTATTCGAGGGGACCTCGGCCGGGGAGCTGTTTTTT,CASTVFEGTSAGELFF
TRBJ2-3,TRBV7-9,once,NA,TGTGCCAGCAGCTTATTAGCGGAAGATACGCAGTATTTT,CASSLLAEDTQYF
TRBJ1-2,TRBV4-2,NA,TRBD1,TGTGCCAGCAGCGCCGGGACAGACTATGGCTACACCTTC,CASSAGTDYGYTF
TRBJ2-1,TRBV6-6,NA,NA,TGTGCCAGCAGCCCGACAGAACCGAATGAGCAGTTCTTC,CASSPTEPNEQFF
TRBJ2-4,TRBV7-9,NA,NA,TGTGCCAGCAGCGGCCCGAGAGGGGAATGGAAAAACATTCAGTACTTC,CASSGPRGEWKNIQYF
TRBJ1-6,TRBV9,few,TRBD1,TGTGCCAGCAGCGGGGACAGTCCGGGGTCACCCCTCCACTTT,CASSGDSPGSPLHF
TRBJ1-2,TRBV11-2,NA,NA,TGTGCCAGCAGCCCATCAGGAGGCGCGCGGGGCTACACCTTC,CASSPSGGARGYTF
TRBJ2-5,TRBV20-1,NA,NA,TGCAGTGCTACCCTGCAAGAGACCCAGTACTTC,CSATLQETQYF
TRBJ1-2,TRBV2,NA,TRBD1,TGTGCCAGCAGTGGGGACAGTTCTAACTATGGCTACACCTTC,CASSGDSSNYGYTF
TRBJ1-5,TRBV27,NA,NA,TGTGCCAGCAGTTGGGGACTCGGAGATCAGCCCCAGCATTTT,CASSWGLGDQPQHF
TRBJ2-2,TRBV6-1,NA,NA,TGTGCCAGCAGTTCATTCTCCCAAGGTGTGCTGTTTTTT,CASSSFSQGVLFF
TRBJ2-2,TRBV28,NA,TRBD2,TGTGCCAGCAGTCGCGGGGGGAACACCGGGGAGCTGTTTTTT,CASSRGGNTGELFF
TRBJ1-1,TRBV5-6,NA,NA,TGTGCCAGCTTGACAAACCGGGGATCGGAAACTGAAGCTTTCTTT,CASLTNRGSETEAFF
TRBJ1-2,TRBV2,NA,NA,TGTGCCAGCAGGGCAGCAGTCGACTATGGCTACACCTTC,CASRAAVDYGYTF
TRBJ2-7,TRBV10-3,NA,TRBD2,TGTGCCATCAGTGGGACTCCGGGAGAAGCGGGAGGGTACGAGCAGTACTTC,CAISGTPGEAGGYEQYF
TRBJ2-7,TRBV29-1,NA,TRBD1,TGCAGCGTTGAAGATCAAGGGACAGGGGGCTACTACGAGCAGTACTTC,CSVEDQGTGGYYEQYF
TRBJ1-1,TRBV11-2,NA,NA,TGTGCCAGCAGCTTAGGACGTCGACAGGCCTTGAACACTGAAGCTTTCTTT,CASSLGRRQALNTEAFF
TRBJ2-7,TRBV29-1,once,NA,TGCAGCGTTTTAGGGCCGGGACGGTCCCCCTACGAGCAGTACTTC,CSVLGPGRSPYEQYF
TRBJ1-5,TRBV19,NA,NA,TGTGCCAGTAGGTCGACAGAATATAGCAATCAGCCCCAGCATTTT,CASRSTEYSNQPQHF
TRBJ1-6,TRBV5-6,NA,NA,TGTGCCAGCAGCTTGGCCGGAGGGTCACCCCTCCACTTT,CASSLAGGSPLHF
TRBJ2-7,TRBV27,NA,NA,TGTGCCAGCAGCCTCCGAACTAGCCACCACGAGCAGTACTTC,CASSLRTSHHEQYF
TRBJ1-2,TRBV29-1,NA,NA,TGCAGCGTTGAGTGGGGGCGCTATGGCTACACCTTC,CSVEWGRYGYTF
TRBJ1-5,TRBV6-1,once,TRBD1,TGTGCCAGCTGCCCGGGACAGGGAAGCAATCAGCCCCAGCATTTT,CASCPGQGSNQPQHF
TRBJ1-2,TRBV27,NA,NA,TGTGCCAGCAGTTTAGATGGCTATGGCTACACCTTC,CASSLDGYGYTF
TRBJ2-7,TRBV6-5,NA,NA,TGTGCCAGCAGTTATCCGAAGGCAGGCTCCTACGAGCAGTACTTC,CASSYPKAGSYEQYF
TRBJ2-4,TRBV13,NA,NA,TGTGCCAGCAGCGTCCGTATAGCCAAAAACATTCAGTACTTC,CASSVRIAKNIQYF
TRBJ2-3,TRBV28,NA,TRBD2,TGTGCCAGCAGTCGCGCGGGGGAGACAGATACGCAGTATTTT,CASSRAGETDTQYF
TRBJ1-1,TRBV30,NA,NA,TGTGCCTGGACGGCGGGGGCTGAAGCTTTCTTT,CAWTAGAEAFF
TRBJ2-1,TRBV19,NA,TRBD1,TGTGCCAGTATGCCGGGACAGGGGCCTTACAATGAGCAGTTCTTC,CASMPGQGPYNEQFF
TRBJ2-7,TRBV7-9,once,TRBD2,TGTGCCAGCAGCTTACCAGGGACTAGCGTTATCTACGAGCAGTACTTC,CASSLPGTSVIYEQYF
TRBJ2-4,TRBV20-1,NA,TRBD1,TGCAGTGCCTCGACAGGGGACATTCAGTACTTC,CSASTGDIQYF
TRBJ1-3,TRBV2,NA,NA,TGTGCCAGCAGTGGTAGGGGAAACTCTGGAAACACCATATATTTT,CASSGRGNSGNTIYF